These 25 T cell receptor beta chains were all obtained from the same sample, sequenced in a study of PD-1 blockade in classical Hodgkin lymphoma (TCRdb year 2020). According to the study, the label for this sample's time point signals: cycle 2 day 1 (C2D1) of nivolumab. Relapse after autologous stem cell transplantation had occurred in all trial patients, and cohorts A, B and C were distinguished by prior brentuximab vedotin exposure. The library was prepared using the immunoSEQ multiplex PCR assay. TCRdb's version of the immuneACCESS table is confined to in-frame rearrangements and falls short of the full clone set. An unresolved V gene accounts for under half of the shortfall where checked; the remainder is of unknown origin. For this sample there are 38,000 or so clones; 60% to 80% appear just once. The top ten clonotypes cover roughly 14% of the sample. Material: peripheral blood mononuclear cells (PBMCs), obtained before the second cycle of nivolumab. All receptors derive from a human donor with classical Hodgkin lymphoma.

The rearrangement joins TRBV7-2 to TRBJ2-5; the D gene could be TRBD1 or TRBD2 (5 bases each). Germline CDR1 reads SGHTA; CDR2 reads FQGNSA. The CDR3 contains 15 residues. V lost 5 bases and J lost 4, with 17 bases in between. The CDR3 DNA follows: TGTGCCAGCAGCCAGGGACGGATACAGCGAGAGACCCAGTACTTC. Protein product: CASSQGRIQRETQYF.

This clone was seen once. V is TRBV7-2 and J is TRBJ2-3; D may be TRBD1 (6 bases). Looked up from germline, CDR1 is SGHTA and CDR2 is FQGNSA. The CDR3 length is 15 residues. V gave up 5 bases and J gave up 2 bases, with 14 bases separating them. The CDR3 DNA reads TGTGCCAGCAGCCTATTAGGACAGCTCACAGATACGCAGTATTTT. Residues: CASSLLGQLTDTQYF.

In its sample, this clone is medium-sized (0.01 to 0.1%). This chain connects TRBV19 to TRBJ2-2; TRBD2 might be the D (5 bases). The ends were cut back, 0 bases at V and 5 bases at J, with 19 bases in the middle. Germline-derived CDR1 and CDR2 are LNHDA and SQIVND (reference sequence). CDR3 length: 18 residues. This chain's CDR3 is CASSIDAETALATGELFF. As DNA, the CDR3 is TGTGCCAGTAGTATAGATGCCGAGACCGCGCTAGCTACCGGGGAGCTGTTTTTT.

V gene TRBV18 combines with J gene TRBJ1-2, with TRBD1 identical over 7 bases. The CDR3 spans 15 residues. From germline, CDR1 is KGHSH and CDR2 LQKENI. J gave up 4 bases and V 4 bases, and 9 bases lay outside the gene matches. CDR3 residues: CASSLSPTGTYGYTF. In nucleotides, the CDR3 is TGTGCCAGCTCACTCAGCCCGACAGGGACCTATGGCTACACCTTC.

V usage is TRBV4-2 and J usage is TRBJ2-1; 11 bases are shared with TRBD1. Looked up from germline, CDR1 is LGHNA and CDR2 is YNFKEQ. The CDR3 is 16 residues long. V shed 6 bases, J shed 3 bases, and the junction held 7 bases outside the gene matches. The CDR3 loop is CASSAGGTGGYNEQFF. The CDR3 bases are TGTGCCAGCAGTGCCGGGGGGACAGGGGGCTACAATGAGCAGTTCTTC.

A single count supports this clone. The CDR3 DNA is TGCAGCGCCGGGGACAGTTACAATGGCTACACCTTC. Its protein is CSAGDSYNGYTF. This chain joins TRBV29-1 and TRBJ1-2; 7 bases fit TRBD1. V dropped 7 bases and J dropped 6; count of bases not matched to a gene: 8. CDR1 is SQVTM and CDR2 is ANQGSEA in the germline V gene. The CDR3 runs 12 residues.

This chain links TRBV30 with TRBJ1-2; D remains ambiguous. The length of the CDR3 is 11 residues. Germline-derived CDR1 and CDR2 are GTSNPN and SVGIG (reference sequence). Trimming stripped 2 bases from V and 6 bases from J, with 7 bases between. CDR3 bases: TGTGCCTGGAGTACGGGGAATGGCTACACCTTC. Encoded protein: CAWSTGNGYTF.

V usage is TRBV10-3 and J usage is TRBJ1-3, with 7 bases identical to TRBD1. Trimming removed 5 bases from V and 2 bases from J; junction bases left unmatched: 3. Germline assignment: CDR1 ENHRY and CDR2 SYGVKD. CDR3 length: 14 amino acids. CDR3 region: CAISPTGTGNTIYF. The DNA for the CDR3 is TGTGCCATCAGTCCGACAGGGACTGGAAACACCATATATTTT.

This rearrangement joins TRBV30 to TRBJ1-2; D possibly corresponds to TRBD1 (6 bases). CDR3 size: 15 residues. The V gene lost 0 bases and the J gene lost 2 bases, with 13 bases spanning the gap. The germline V gene encodes CDR1 GTSNPN and CDR2 SVGIG (reference sequence). The CDR3 spells CAWSVLGGANYGYTF. The CDR3 DNA reads TGTGCCTGGAGTGTACTTGGGGGGGCAAACTATGGCTACACCTTC.

The chain recombines TRBV4-2 with TRBJ2-3, with 8 bases matching TRBD2. The V and J ends lost 0 bases and 3 bases, in that order; junction bases with no gene match: 2. The CDR3 is made up of 15 amino acids. Germline assignment: CDR1 LGHNA and CDR2 YNFKEQ. Written as DNA, the CDR3 is TGTGCCAGCAGCCAAGACGGGGGGGGGACAGATACGCAGTATTTT. Translated, it gives CASSQDGGGTDTQYF.

This chain uses TRBV10-3 with TRBJ2-7; 10 positions match TRBD1. The CDR3 runs to 15 residues. The germline CDR1 and CDR2 sequences are ENHRY and SYGVKD. The V segment lost 4 bases and the J segment 2 bases; nucleotides outside the gene matches: 5. CDR3 sequence (DNA): TGTGCCATCAGTGTCGGACAGGGGGAGACCTACGAGCAGTACTTC. Translated, it gives CAISVGQGETYEQYF.

The V call is TRBV5-8, the J call TRBJ2-1, with a possible D match to TRBD1 (5 bases). Germline CDR1 is SGHTS and CDR2 is YDEGEE. The CDR3 totals 14 residues. V lost 2 bases and J 2 bases, leaving 8 bases between the germline ends. CDR3 DNA sequence: TGTGCCAGCAGCTTAGGGGCGGCCTACAATGAGCAGTTCTTC. It encodes CASSLGAAYNEQFF.

The chain is built from TRBV18 and TRBJ2-1, with D unclear. Germline CDR1 and CDR2: KGHSH and LQKENI. The CDR3 is 11 residues long. Trimming removed 4 bases at V and 6 bases at J, with 4 bases between. In DNA, the CDR3 is TGTGCCAGCTCACGAGGCAATGAGCAGTTCTTC. Residues: CASSRGNEQFF.

This chain links TRBV5-1 with TRBJ1-5; no clear D gene. Trimming took 0 bases from V and 5 from J, leaving 6 bases between them. This CDR3 comprises 13 residues. Looked up from germline, CDR1 is SGHRS and CDR2 is YFSETQ. CDR3 sequence reads: CASSLDIHQPQHF. Here the CDR3 DNA reads TGCGCCAGCAGCTTGGATATACATCAGCCCCAGCATTTT.

The J gene is TRBJ1-1, the V gene TRBV7-2; 7 nucleotides line up with TRBD1. The germline V gene encodes CDR1 SGHTA and CDR2 FQGNSA. The CDR3 spans 16 residues. With V trimmed by 1 base and J by 4 bases, 9 bases remained unmatched. The CDR3 is CASSLVGTAIGTEAFF. CDR3 DNA sequence: TGTGCCAGCAGCTTAGTAGGGACAGCGATCGGCACTGAAGCTTTCTTT. Full variable domain (remainder filled in from reference TRBV7-2 and TRBJ1-1): GAGVSQSPSNKVTEKGKDVELRCDPISGHTALYWYRQSLGQGLEFLIYFQGNSAPDKSGLPSDRFSAERTGGSVSTLTIQRTQQEDSAVYLCASSLVGTAIGTEAFFGQGTRLTVV.

Here the CDR3 DNA reads TGTGCCAGCAGCATAGCACAGGGGGCGAAGGACGAGCAGTACTTC. This encodes CASSIAQGAKDEQYF. The J gene is TRBJ2-7, the V gene TRBV11-2; TRBD1 matches at 9 bases. The CDR3 has 15 amino acids. The J segment lost 5 bases and the V segment lost 5 bases, leaving 10 bases of the junction unmatched. Per germline, CDR1 SGHAT and CDR2 FQNNGV.

The table lists this clone with a few counts. The chain joins TRBV5-6 to TRBJ2-7, with 9 bases identical to TRBD1. This CDR3 is built from 14 residues. V shed 4 bases, J shed 2 bases, and the junction held 4 bases outside the gene matches. Germline V gene data show CDR1 as SGHDT and CDR2 as YYEEEE. Written as DNA, the CDR3 is TGTGCCAGCAGCACATACAGGGGGCCCTACGAGCAGTACTTC. This sequence encodes CASSTYRGPYEQYF. Combining the CDR3 with reference TRBV5-6 and TRBJ2-7 gives the whole variable domain DAGVTQSPTHLIKTRGQQVTLRCSPKSGHDTVSWYQQALGQGPQFIFQYYEEEERQRGNFPDRFSGHQFPNYSSELNVNALLLGDSALYLCASSTYRGPYEQYFGPGTRLTVT.

This clone rates as medium-sized. The chain couples TRBV7-9 to TRBJ1-1; the D gene is possibly TRBD1 (6 bases). The CDR3 is 12 residues long. V lost 4 bases to trimming and J lost 8 bases, with 11 bases between them. Per the germline V gene, CDR1 is SEHNR and CDR2 is FQNEAQ (reference sequence). CDR3 in DNA: TGTGCCAGCAGCTGGAAAGGGACAGAAGCTTTCTTT. Translating gives CASSWKGTEAFF.

The chain has TRBV4-3 and TRBJ2-7; tentatively, D is TRBD1 (5 bases). CDR1 and CDR2 from the germline V gene are LGHNA and YSLEER. The CDR3 is 16 amino acids. V was shortened by 1 base and J by 0 bases, with 13 bases between the two germline ends. The CDR3 here is CASSQGQPGPSYEQYF. CDR3 DNA sequence: TGCGCCAGCAGCCAAGGACAGCCTGGTCCCTCCTACGAGCAGTACTTC.

This clone was detected only once. The J gene is TRBJ2-7, the V gene TRBV28; 10 nucleotides align to TRBD2. With V trimmed by 9 bases and J by 5 bases, 13 bases remained unmatched. CDR3 size: 15 residues. Germline CDR1 is MDHEN and CDR2 is SYDVKM. CDR3 nucleotide sequence: TGTGCCAGTACCCGAACCCGGACTAGCGGTAACGAGCAGTACTTC. It translates to CASTRTRTSGNEQYF.

The chain is built from TRBV18 and TRBJ1-2; D remains ambiguous. Germline V gives CDR1 KGHSH, CDR2 LQKENI. The CDR3 is 13 amino acids. Trimming took 2 bases from V and 6 from J, leaving 10 bases between them. This CDR3 reads CASSPISDNGYTF. CDR3 in DNA: TGTGCCAGCTCACCAATTTCCGACAATGGCTACACCTTC.

The chain uses TRBV18 and TRBJ2-6, with unresolved D. V was shortened by 8 bases and J by 0 bases, with 11 bases between the two germline ends. The CDR3 loop spans 15 amino acids. CDR1 and CDR2 from the germline V gene are KGHSH and LQKENI. CDR3: CASELARSGANVLTF. The CDR3 DNA is TGTGCCAGCGAACTGGCTCGCTCTGGGGCCAACGTCCTGACTTTC.

This clone was counted once. The rearrangement uses TRBV6-1 and TRBJ2-7; possibly TRBD2 for D (6 bases). Germline loops: CDR1 MNHNS, CDR2 SASEGT. The CDR3 runs to 14 residues. V gave up 6 bases and J gave up 2 bases, with 14 bases separating them. Written as DNA, the CDR3 is TGTGCCAGCAGCCGGGACTTAGGGACCTACGAGCAGTACTTC. The encoded protein is CASSRDLGTYEQYF.

This clone was seen only a few times. The chain carries TRBV27 and TRBJ1-1; no firm D call. Germline V gene lookup returns CDR1 MNHEY and CDR2 SMNVEV (reference sequence). This CDR3 has 14 residues. V shed 5 bases and J shed 1 base, with 11 bases lying between them. The chain's CDR3 is CASSKQSPNTEAFF. CDR3 DNA sequence: TGTGCCAGCAGTAAACAGAGCCCGAACACTGAAGCTTTCTTT.

This clone came up once. The rearrangement links TRBV25-1 to TRBJ1-6; TRBD1 matches 7 bases. The junction had 4 bases not matched to a gene; V was cut back by 5 bases and J by 6 bases. CDR1 MGHDK and CDR2 SYGVNS come from the germline V gene. CDR3 length: 14 residues. The DNA of the CDR3 is TGTGCCAGCAGTAGGGGGACAGTTAATTCACCCCTCCACTTT. Its translation: CASSRGTVNSPLHF. Using reference TRBV25-1 and TRBJ1-6 for the parts outside the CDR3, the full variable domain is EADIYQTPRYLVIGTGKKITLECSQTMGHDKMYWYQQDPGMELHLIHYSYGVNSTEKGDLSSESTVSRIRTEHFPLTLESARPSHTSQYLCASSRGTVNSPLHFGNGTRLTVT.